The sequence of this TCR beta chain was determined in a study of T cells in Graves' hyperthyroidism and ophthalmopathy. Overall study findings and caveats: In blood, most of the thyroid clonotypes expanded above 0.001 were also present. The model anticipated ophthalmopathy a median approximately 6.6 months pre-onset.

This CDR3 is 17 amino acids long. Germline CDR1 DFQATT, CDR2 SNEGSKA (reference sequence). V shed 0 bases, J shed 2 bases, and the junction held 8 bases outside the gene matches. The investigators amplified TCR beta CDR3 regions from RNA transcripts. Carried out on the TCR CDR3, a first-round RT-PCR used the HTBI primer set. TCRdb reprocessed the multiplex PCR reads with MiXCR, giving one entry per CDR3 protein. Of 500,000 to 650,000 distinct CDR3 sequences in the sample, roughly 15% were seen once. Patients having uncontrolled infection, another autoimmune disease, pregnancy or lactation were not included. The PBMCs studied were ones that came from 10 ml fresh peripheral blood. About this clonotype itself: Its antigen is as yet unknown.

The chain employs TRBV20-1 and TRBJ2-1; TRBD1 agrees at 9 bases. Sequenced sample: blood. The clonotype originates from a woman younger than 30 with Graves' ophthalmopathy. As DNA, the CDR3 is TGCAGTGCTAGAGATTTTGGGACAGGGTATCCCTACAATGAGCAGTTCTTC. Protein product: CSARDFGTGYPYNEQFF.